Presented here are 12 T cell receptor beta chains from one specimen sequenced in a study of T-cell reconstitution after alpha-beta-depleted transplantation in children. During its preparation, the TCRbeta library received unique molecular identifiers. TCRdb independently ran MiXCR on the PCR reads; one entry per CDR3 protein. This sample carries some 500,000 distinct CDR3 sequences, 15% to 20% of them seen once, and the ten largest clones take 3.3%. The sample here was PBMCs from the stem cell graft donor, taken from the stem cell graft. These receptor sequences come from a human donor who donated a stem cell graft to a child with acute lymphoblastic leukemia.

The CDR3: CASSLGRTPEQFF. The CDR3 DNA is TGTGCCAGCAGTTTAGGCCGGACGCCAGAGCAGTTCTTC. The genes are TRBV12-3 or TRBV12-4 and TRBJ2-1; D unresolved. CDR3 length equals 13 residues. The V and J ends lost 1 base and 10 bases respectively, with 11 bases between them.

This clonotype was observed a handful of times. The chain uses TRBV29-1 and TRBJ2-1; no clear D. V was shortened by 0 bases and J by 3 bases, with 3 bases between the two germline ends. The CDR3 is 12 amino acids. Per germline, CDR1 SQVTM and CDR2 ANQGSEA. The CDR3 nucleotides read TGCAGCGTTGAAGATCTCTACAATGAGCAGTTCTTC. This sequence encodes CSVEDLYNEQFF.

This chain uses TRBV9 with TRBJ2-7; unclear D gene. The CDR3 spans 14 residues. Germline V gene data show CDR1 as SGDLS and CDR2 as YYNGEE. Trimming shortened V by 0 bases and J by 3 bases, and 10 bases separated the two germline ends. The CDR3 here is CASSVGPYNYEQYF. The CDR3 bases are TGTGCCAGCAGCGTAGGGCCCTACAACTACGAGCAGTACTTC.

V and J are TRBV20-1 and TRBJ2-7, with a possible D match to TRBD1 (5 bases). With 0 bases removed from V and 7 bases from J, the gap between germline ends came to 16 bases. The length of the CDR3 is 14 residues. CDR1 is DFQATT, CDR2 SNEGSKA, per germline (reference sequence). CDR3 nucleotides: TGCAGTGCTAGAGATCTCCAGGGTTTGCGTGAGCAGTACTTC. Translation: CSARDLQGLREQYF.

The rearrangement joins TRBV20-1 to TRBJ2-1, with TRBD1 as a possible D gene (6 bases). The germline V gene has CDR1 DFQATT and CDR2 SNEGSKA (reference sequence). V lost 6 bases and J 6 bases, leaving 18 bases between the germline ends. The CDR3 sequence is 14 residues long. CDR3 sequence reads: CSALIRAGVNEQFF. DNA of the CDR3: TGCAGTGCCCTCATCAGGGCAGGGGTCAATGAGCAGTTCTTC.

The table lists this clonotype with a few counts. The V gene is TRBV5-1, the J gene TRBJ2-7; D gene ambiguous. From germline, CDR1 is SGHRS and CDR2 YFSETQ. V was pared by 4 bases and J by 2 bases, with 16 bases between. The CDR3 runs 15 residues. DNA of the CDR3: TGCGCCAGCAGCCTCCTCGGGCAGAAAGCCTACGAGCAGTACTTC. This encodes CASSLLGQKAYEQYF.

The chain couples TRBV9 to TRBJ1-1, with 7 bases lining up with TRBD1. V was clipped by 6 bases and J by 6 bases; unmatched bases: 11. The CDR3 length is 14 residues. Germline CDR1 is SGDLS and CDR2 is YYNGEE. CDR3 coding DNA: TGTGCCAGCACGCCATGGGACAGTAAATCTGAAGCTTTCTTT. Translating gives CASTPWDSKSEAFF. The whole variable domain, remainder taken from reference TRBV9 and TRBJ1-1, is DSGVTQTPKHLITATGQRVTLRCSPRSGDLSVYWYQQSLDQGLQFLIQYYNGEERAKGNILERFSAQQFPDLHSELNLSSLELGDSALYFCASTPWDSKSEAFFGQGTRLTVV.

This clonotype was detected only a few times. The J gene is TRBJ2-7, the V gene TRBV12-3 or TRBV12-4, with a tentative D call TRBD1 (7 bases). The length of the CDR3 is 17 residues. The germline V and J ends were trimmed by 0 bases and 2 bases, with 17 bases remaining between them. CDR3 amino acids: CASSLAPTGRRAYEQYF. The DNA of the CDR3 is TGTGCCAGCAGTTTAGCCCCGACAGGGAGGAGAGCCTACGAGCAGTACTTC.

This clonotype was seen just once. The V gene is TRBV6-2 or TRBV6-3, the J gene TRBJ2-1; D is perhaps TRBD1 (5 bases). Germline CDR1 reads MNHEY; CDR2 reads SVGEGT. The V gene lost 4 bases and the J gene lost 4 bases, with 20 bases spanning the gap. This CDR3 region has 17 residues. The CDR3 DNA sequence: TGTGCCAGCAGTTCCCCATATCAGGGTCCAACATACAATGAGCAGTTCTTC. Translating it yields CASSSPYQGPTYNEQFF.

This clonotype was seen a handful of times. The V and J genes are TRBV10-3 and TRBJ2-3; 10 bases are a match to TRBD2. Germline CDR1 is ENHRY and CDR2 is SYGVKD. Trimming at V came to 5 bases and at J to 2 bases, leaving 10 bases not matched to a gene. The CDR3 contains 17 residues. For the CDR3, the DNA is TGTGCCATCAGTAGCGCTAGCGGGAGTTCGGTCACAGATACGCAGTATTTT. Protein sequence: CAISSASGSSVTDTQYF.

This clonotype was counted only a few times. The gene calls are TRBV27 and TRBJ1-1; D unclear. The CDR3 sequence is 15 residues long. V was trimmed by 0 bases and J by 0 bases, leaving 8 bases between them. The V gene's germline CDR1 is MNHEY and CDR2 SMNVEV (reference sequence). In DNA form, the CDR3 reads TGTGCCAGCAGTTTATCGCCCGGGATGAACACTGAAGCTTTCTTT. Residues: CASSLSPGMNTEAFF.

This clonotype has just a few counts. The J gene is TRBJ2-1, the V gene TRBV29-1; D is perhaps TRBD2 (5 bases). The CDR3 consists of 12 residues. Germline CDR1 and CDR2: SQVTM and ANQGSEA. V was shortened by 5 bases and J by 10 bases, with 15 bases between the two germline ends. The CDR3 here is CSVPHASREQFF. DNA of the CDR3: TGCAGCGTTCCACATGCTAGCAGGGAGCAGTTCTTC.